This TCR beta chain was sequenced during a study of cytomegalovirus exposure and HLA in healthy donors. Across the whole study: The platform used for the approximately 130 validation repertoires matched that of the approximately 640 first-cohort repertoires, a later analysis reported.

Concerning this clone: What it binds is not known.

Overall study findings and caveats: It was reportedly the case that the classifier diagnosed cytomegalovirus status with high specificity and sensitivity.

Sequencing used immunoSEQ multiplex PCR; TCRdb keeps in-frame clones, though not all of them. Here the sample spans fewer than 250,000 clones, approximately 88% being singletons. This CDR3 is built from 11 residues. Germline-derived CDR1 and CDR2 are MDHEN and SYDVKM. The V end was cut by 8 bases, the J end by 3 bases, with 8 bases between. This sequence originates from a woman in her 30s in good health and CMV-seropositive. Sequenced sample: PBMCs. The genes are TRBV28 and TRBJ2-7; D remains unclear. CDR3 loop: CASGLDYEQYF. The CDR3 coding sequence is TGTGCCAGCGGGCTGGACTACGAGCAGTACTTC.